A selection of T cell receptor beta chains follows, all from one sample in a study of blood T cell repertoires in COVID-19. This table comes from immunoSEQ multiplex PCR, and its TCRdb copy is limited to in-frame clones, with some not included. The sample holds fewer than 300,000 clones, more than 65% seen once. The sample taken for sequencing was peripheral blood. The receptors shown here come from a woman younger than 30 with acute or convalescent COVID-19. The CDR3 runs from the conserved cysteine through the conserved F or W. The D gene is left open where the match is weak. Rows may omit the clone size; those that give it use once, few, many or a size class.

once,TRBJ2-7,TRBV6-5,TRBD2,CARGLAGPYEQYF,TGTGCCAGGGGACTAGCGGGACCCTACGAGCAGTACTTC
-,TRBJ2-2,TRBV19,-,CASTDNRDTGELFF,TGTGCCAGTACCGATAACAGGGATACCGGGGAGCTGTTTTTT
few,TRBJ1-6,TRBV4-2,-,CASSQAQNSPLHF,TGTGCCAGCAGCCAAGCACAGAATTCACCCCTCCACTTT
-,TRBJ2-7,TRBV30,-,CACAQGNFYEQYF,TGTGCCTGTGCACAGGGAAATTTCTACGAGCAGTACTTC
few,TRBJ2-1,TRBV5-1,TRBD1,CASSSHRGDYNEQFF,TGCGCCAGCAGCTCCCACAGGGGGGACTACAATGAGCAGTTCTTC
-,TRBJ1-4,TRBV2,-,CASNALTETFEEKLFF,TGTGCCAGCAATGCCCTGACAGAGACATTTGAAGAAAAACTGTTTTTT
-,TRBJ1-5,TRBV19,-,CASSIPDRIDQPQHF,TGTGCCAGTAGTATACCCGACAGGATAGATCAGCCCCAGCATTTT
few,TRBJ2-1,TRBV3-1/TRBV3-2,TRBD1,CASSHPKAGGFFGEQFF,TGTGCCAGCAGCCATCCAAAGGCAGGGGGCTTTTTCGGTGAGCAGTTCTTC
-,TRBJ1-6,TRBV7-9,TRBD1,CASSLQGGPLHF,TGTGCCAGCAGCTTACAGGGGGGACCCCTCCACTTT
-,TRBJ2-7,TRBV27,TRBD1,CASSSPTRDRDHEQYF,TGTGCCAGCAGTTCACCCACTCGGGACAGGGACCACGAGCAGTACTTC
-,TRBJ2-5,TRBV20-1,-,CSASAGETQYF,TGCAGTGCTAGTGCGGGGGAGACCCAGTACTTC
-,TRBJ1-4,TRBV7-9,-,CASRSRGDEKLFF,TGTGCCAGCCGATCCAGGGGAGATGAAAAACTGTTTTTT
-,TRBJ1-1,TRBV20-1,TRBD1,CSAGTAEAFF,TGCAGTGCCGGGACAGCTGAAGCTTTCTTT
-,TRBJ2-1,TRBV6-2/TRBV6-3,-,CASSDSEGRPSYNEQFF,TGTGCCAGCAGTGACTCAGAGGGAAGACCTTCCTACAATGAGCAGTTCTTC
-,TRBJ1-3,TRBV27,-,CASSPRVMTGNSGNTIYF,TGTGCCAGCAGTCCCAGAGTAATGACAGGAAACTCTGGAAACACCATATATTTT
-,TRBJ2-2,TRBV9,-,CASQPIPWATGELFF,TGTGCCAGCCAGCCCATACCATGGGCCACCGGGGAGCTGTTTTTT
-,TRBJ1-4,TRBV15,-,CATSRDREGYEKLFF,TGTGCCACCAGCAGAGACAGGGAAGGTTATGAAAAACTGTTTTTT
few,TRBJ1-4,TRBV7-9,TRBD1,CASSTGDGEKLFF,TGTGCCAGCAGCACAGGGGATGGGGAAAAACTGTTTTTT
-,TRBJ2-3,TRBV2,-,CASSLGPTDTQYF,TGTGCCAGCAGTCTGGGCCCCACAGATACGCAGTATTTT
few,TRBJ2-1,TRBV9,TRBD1,CASSVVGTGSRLEQFF,TGTGCCAGCAGCGTAGTGGGGACAGGGAGTAGACTAGAGCAGTTCTTC
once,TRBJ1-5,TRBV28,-,CASSLFGGAPNNQPQHF,TGTGCCAGCAGTTTGTTTGGGGGGGCTCCAAACAATCAGCCCCAGCATTTT
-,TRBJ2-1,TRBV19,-,CASSPMGEGAYNEQFF,TGTGCCAGTAGTCCTATGGGGGAGGGGGCCTACAATGAGCAGTTCTTC
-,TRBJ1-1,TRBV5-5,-,CASSLARGRNTEAFF,TGTGCCAGCAGCTTGGCAAGGGGCAGAAACACTGAAGCTTTCTTT
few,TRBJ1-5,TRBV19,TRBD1,CASSSEQGVSNQPQHF,TGTGCCAGTAGTTCGGAACAGGGGGTTAGCAATCAGCCCCAGCATTTT
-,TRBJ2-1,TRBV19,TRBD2,CASSLTRTSGRLGEQFF,TGTGCCAGTAGCCTCACCAGGACTAGCGGGAGACTAGGTGAGCAGTTCTTC
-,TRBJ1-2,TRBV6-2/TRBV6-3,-,CASSYSEIFTGYGYTF,TGTGCCAGCAGTTACTCCGAAATTTTTACAGGGTATGGCTACACCTTC
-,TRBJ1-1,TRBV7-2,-,CASSPLRWGTPNTEAFF,TGTGCCAGCAGCCCACTGCGTTGGGGGACACCTAACACTGAAGCTTTCTTT
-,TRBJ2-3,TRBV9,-,CASSVWPSGTDTQYF,TGTGCCAGCAGCGTATGGCCTAGCGGCACAGATACGCAGTATTTT
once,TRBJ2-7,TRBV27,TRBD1,CASSLSDRGPYEQYF,TGTGCCAGCAGTTTATCGGACAGGGGGCCCTACGAGCAGTACTTC
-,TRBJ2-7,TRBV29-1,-,CSVVGRSAYEQYF,TGCAGCGTTGTCGGGAGATCGGCCTACGAGCAGTACTTC
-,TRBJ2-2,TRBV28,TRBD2,CASSSGLATGELFF,TGTGCCAGCAGTTCAGGACTAGCTACCGGGGAGCTGTTTTTT
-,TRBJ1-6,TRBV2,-,CASKGQQASPLHF,TGTGCCAGCAAGGGGCAGCAGGCTTCACCCCTCCACTTT
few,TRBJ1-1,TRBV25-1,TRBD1,CASSGTGSTEAFF,TGTGCCAGCAGTGGGACAGGGAGTACTGAAGCTTTCTTT
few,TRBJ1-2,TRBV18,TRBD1,CASSQAGGPALGGYTF,TGTGCCAGCTCACAGGCAGGGGGCCCAGCGCTAGGTGGCTACACCTTC
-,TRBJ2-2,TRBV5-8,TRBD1,CASSTGQGTGELFF,TGTGCCAGCAGCACGGGACAGGGAACCGGGGAGCTGTTTTTT
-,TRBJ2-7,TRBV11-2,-,CASSEDNDRFYEQYF,TGTGCCAGCAGCGAAGACAACGACAGGTTCTACGAGCAGTACTTC
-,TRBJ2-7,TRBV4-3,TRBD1,CASSQEWTGPTTYEQYF,TGCGCCAGCAGCCAGGAGTGGACAGGGCCTACCACCTACGAGCAGTACTTC